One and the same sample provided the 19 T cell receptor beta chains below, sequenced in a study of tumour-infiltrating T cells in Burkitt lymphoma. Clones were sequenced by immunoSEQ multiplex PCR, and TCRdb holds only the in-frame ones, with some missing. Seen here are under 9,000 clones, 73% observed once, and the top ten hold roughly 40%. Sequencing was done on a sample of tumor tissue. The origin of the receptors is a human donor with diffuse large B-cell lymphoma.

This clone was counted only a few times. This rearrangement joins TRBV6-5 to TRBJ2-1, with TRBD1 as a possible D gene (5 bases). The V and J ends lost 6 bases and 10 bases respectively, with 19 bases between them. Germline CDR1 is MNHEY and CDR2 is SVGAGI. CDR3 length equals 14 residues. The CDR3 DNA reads TGTGCCAGCAGAGCCGGGCCCCCCAAGGGGGAGCAGTTCTTC. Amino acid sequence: CASRAGPPKGEQFF.

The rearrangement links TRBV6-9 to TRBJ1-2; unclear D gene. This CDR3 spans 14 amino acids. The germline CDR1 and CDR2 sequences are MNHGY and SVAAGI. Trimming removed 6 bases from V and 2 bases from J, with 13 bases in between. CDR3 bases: TGTGCCAGCAGCCCGCTGGGTCCCAACTATGGCTACACCTTC. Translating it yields CASSPLGPNYGYTF.

CDR3 in amino acids: CASSFARRSSYEQYF. The CDR3 nucleotides read TGTGCCAGCAGCTTCGCCCGGAGGAGCTCCTACGAGCAGTACTTC. The rearrangement joins TRBV7-2 to TRBJ2-7; D possibly corresponds to TRBD2 (5 bases). This CDR3 is 15 amino acids long. V shed 3 bases and J shed 0 bases, with 12 bases lying between them. Germline lookup yields CDR1 SGHTA and CDR2 FQGNSA.

This CDR3 reads CASSYGTGGDSPLHF. In nucleotides, the CDR3 is TGTGCCAGCAGTTACGGAACAGGGGGAGATTCACCCCTCCACTTT. This sequence joins TRBV6-6 and TRBJ1-6; 8 bases line up with TRBD1. With V trimmed by 2 bases and J by 8 bases, 5 bases remained unmatched. The length of the CDR3 is 15 residues. Germline values: CDR1 MNHNY, CDR2 SVGAGI (reference sequence).

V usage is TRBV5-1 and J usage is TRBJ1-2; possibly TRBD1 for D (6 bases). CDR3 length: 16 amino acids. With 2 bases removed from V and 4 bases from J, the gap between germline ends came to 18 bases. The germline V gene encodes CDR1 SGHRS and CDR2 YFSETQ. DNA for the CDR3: TGCGCCAGCAGCTTCGAACGGGACACATTTCCCTATGGCTACACCTTC. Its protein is CASSFERDTFPYGYTF.

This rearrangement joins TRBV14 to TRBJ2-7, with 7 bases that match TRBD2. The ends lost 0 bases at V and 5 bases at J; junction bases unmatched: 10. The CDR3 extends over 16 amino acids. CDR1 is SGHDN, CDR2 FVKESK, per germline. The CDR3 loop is CASSQDTVRGYDEQYF. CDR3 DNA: TGTGCCAGCAGCCAAGATACTGTGCGGGGGTACGACGAGCAGTACTTC.

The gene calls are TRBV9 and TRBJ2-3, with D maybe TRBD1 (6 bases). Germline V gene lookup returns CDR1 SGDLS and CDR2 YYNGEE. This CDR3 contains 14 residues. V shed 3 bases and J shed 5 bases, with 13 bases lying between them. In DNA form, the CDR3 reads TGTGCCAGCAGCGCGGCACTCAGGGGAGATACGCAGTATTTT. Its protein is CASSAALRGDTQYF.

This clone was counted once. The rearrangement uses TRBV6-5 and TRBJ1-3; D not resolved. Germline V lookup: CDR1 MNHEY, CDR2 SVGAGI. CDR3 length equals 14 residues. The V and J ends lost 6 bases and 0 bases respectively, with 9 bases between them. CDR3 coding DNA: TGTGCCAGCAGCCCCGGAGGCTCTGGAAACACCATATATTTT. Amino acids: CASSPGGSGNTIYF.

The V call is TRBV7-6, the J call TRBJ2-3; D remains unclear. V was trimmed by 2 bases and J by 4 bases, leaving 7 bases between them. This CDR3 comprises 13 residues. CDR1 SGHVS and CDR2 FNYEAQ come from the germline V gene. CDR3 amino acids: CASSLIGSDTQYF. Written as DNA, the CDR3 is TGTGCCAGCAGCTTAATAGGTTCAGATACGCAGTATTTT.

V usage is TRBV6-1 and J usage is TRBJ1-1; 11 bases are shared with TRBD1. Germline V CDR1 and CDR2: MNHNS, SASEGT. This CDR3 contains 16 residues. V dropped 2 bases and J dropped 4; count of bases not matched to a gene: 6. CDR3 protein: CASSESRTGGRTEAFF. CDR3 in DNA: TGTGCCAGCAGTGAATCGAGGACAGGGGGCCGCACTGAAGCTTTCTTT.

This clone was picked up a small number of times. CDR3 region: CASSPVGGNTEAFF. The CDR3 DNA sequence: TGTGCCAGCAGCCCGGTGGGGGGGAACACTGAAGCTTTCTTT. The chain couples TRBV7-9 to TRBJ1-1; tentatively, D is TRBD1 (5 bases). With 5 bases removed from V and 1 base from J, the gap between germline ends came to 11 bases. Germline V gene lookup returns CDR1 SEHNR and CDR2 FQNEAQ (reference sequence). This CDR3 contains 14 residues.

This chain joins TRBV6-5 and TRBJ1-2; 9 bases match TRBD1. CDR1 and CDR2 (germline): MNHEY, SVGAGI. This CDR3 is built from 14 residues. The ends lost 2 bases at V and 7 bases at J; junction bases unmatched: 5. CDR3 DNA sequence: TGTGCCAGCAGTTACAGGGACAGGGCCAGTGGCTACACCTTC. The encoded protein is CASSYRDRASGYTF.

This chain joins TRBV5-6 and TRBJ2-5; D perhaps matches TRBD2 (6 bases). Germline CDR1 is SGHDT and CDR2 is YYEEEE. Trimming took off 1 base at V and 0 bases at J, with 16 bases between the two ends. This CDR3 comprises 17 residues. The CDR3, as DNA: TGTGCCAGCAGCTTGTTCGGGGGTAGTTCCTACCAAGAGACCCAGTACTTC. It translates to CASSLFGGSSYQETQYF.

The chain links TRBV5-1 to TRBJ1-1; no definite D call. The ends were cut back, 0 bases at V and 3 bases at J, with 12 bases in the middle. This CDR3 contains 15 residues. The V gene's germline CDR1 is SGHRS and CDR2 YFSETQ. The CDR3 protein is CASSLGLILDTEAFF. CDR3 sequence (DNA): TGCGCCAGCAGCTTGGGGTTGATCCTCGACACTGAAGCTTTCTTT.

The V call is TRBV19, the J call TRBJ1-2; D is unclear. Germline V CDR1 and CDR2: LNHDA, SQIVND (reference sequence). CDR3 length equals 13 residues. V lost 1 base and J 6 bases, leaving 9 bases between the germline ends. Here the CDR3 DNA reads TGTGCCAGTAGTATAGGAGGTCTCGATGGCTACACCTTC. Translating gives CASSIGGLDGYTF.

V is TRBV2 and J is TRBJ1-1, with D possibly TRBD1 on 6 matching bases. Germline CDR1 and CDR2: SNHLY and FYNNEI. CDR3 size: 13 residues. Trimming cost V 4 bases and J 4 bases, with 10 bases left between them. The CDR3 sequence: CASSVQGSTEAFF. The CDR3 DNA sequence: TGTGCCAGCAGTGTACAGGGTAGCACTGAAGCTTTCTTT.

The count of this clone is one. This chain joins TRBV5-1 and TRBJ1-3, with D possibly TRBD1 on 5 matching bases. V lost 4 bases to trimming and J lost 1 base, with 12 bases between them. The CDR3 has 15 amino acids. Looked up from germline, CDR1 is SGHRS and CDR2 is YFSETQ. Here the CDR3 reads CASSRDGRSGNTIYF. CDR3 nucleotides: TGCGCCAGCAGCCGGGACGGGAGGTCTGGAAACACCATATATTTT. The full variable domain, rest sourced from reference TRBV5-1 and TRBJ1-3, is KAGVTQTPRYLIKTRGQQVTLSCSPISGHRSVSWYQQTPGQGLQFLFEYFSETQRNKGNFPGRFSGRQFSNSRSEMNVSTLELGDSALYLCASSRDGRSGNTIYFGEGSWLTVV.

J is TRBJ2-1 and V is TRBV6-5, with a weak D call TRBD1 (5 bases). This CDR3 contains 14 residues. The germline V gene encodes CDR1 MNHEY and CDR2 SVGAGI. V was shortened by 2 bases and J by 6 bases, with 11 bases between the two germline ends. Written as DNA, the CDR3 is TGTGCCAGCAGTTACGACAGATTGGGCAATGAGCAGTTCTTC. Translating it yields CASSYDRLGNEQFF.

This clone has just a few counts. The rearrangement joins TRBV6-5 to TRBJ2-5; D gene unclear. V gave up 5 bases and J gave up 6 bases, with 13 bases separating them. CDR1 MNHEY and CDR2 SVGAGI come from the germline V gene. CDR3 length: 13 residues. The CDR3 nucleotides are TGTGCCAGCAGTACGCGACTGGGTAAGACCCAGTACTTC. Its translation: CASSTRLGKTQYF.